This record covers a single TCR beta chain. The data derive from a study of control samples from healthy donors and cancer patients. Germline CDR1 is SEHNR and CDR2 is FQNEAQ (reference sequence). This CDR3 is 17 amino acids long. Deletions cut 2 bases from V and 0 bases from J, with 14 bases between. The repertoire was sequenced with immunoSEQ multiplex PCR; TCRdb's copy has only in-frame clones and lacks some. Of 45,000 to 60,000 clones listed, roughly 94% are singletons. The chain links TRBV7-9 to TRBJ1-3; D uncertain. This clonotype originated in a man aged 25 to 45 in good health. Sequencing was done on a sample of blood. This chain's CDR3 is CASSLNPGSSSGNTIYF. In DNA form, the CDR3 reads TGTGCCAGCAGCTTAAACCCGGGATCCAGCTCTGGAAACACCATATATTTT.